This is a list of T cell receptor beta chains from one sample in a study of shared clonotypes between healthy human individuals. Profiled with immunoSEQ multiplex PCR; TCRdb holds only in-frame clones, not every one. The top ten clones hold 0.13% of a sample with 2 million to 2.5 million clones, roughly 94% of them seen once. Sequenced: naive CD4+ T cells sorted from blood. The source is a man younger than 35 in good health. CDR3s include the opening cysteine and the closing phenylalanine or tryptophan. D genes are given only for firm matches. Size tells how often a clone was seen (once, few, many) or the class of an expanded clone, and some rows leave it out.

TRBJ2-1 | TRBD1 | TRBV4-3 | - | CASSQVRSGGRDEQFF | TGCGCCAGCAGCCAAGTTAGGTCAGGGGGAAGGGATGAGCAGTTCTTC
TRBJ2-1 | - | TRBV30 | once | CAMEVSKGGRSYNEQFF | TGTGCAATGGAGGTCAGTAAGGGAGGTCGGTCCTACAATGAGCAGTTCTTC
TRBJ1-2 | TRBD1 | TRBV6-1 | - | CASSGTGPWGYTF | TGTGCCAGCAGTGGGACAGGGCCCTGGGGCTACACCTTC
TRBJ1-2 | - | TRBV4-1 | - | CASSQEAYGYTF | TGCGCCAGCAGCCAAGAGGCTTATGGCTACACCTTC
TRBJ1-1 | - | TRBV25-1 | - | CASSEPGARYEAFF | TGTGCCAGCAGTGAACCGGGGGCGCGATATGAAGCTTTCTTT
TRBJ2-7 | - | TRBV19 | once | CASSTADRPYEQYF | TGTGCCAGTAGTACGGCGGACAGACCTTACGAGCAGTACTTC
TRBJ2-7 | TRBD2 | TRBV7-2 | - | CASSLGPGLAEDEQYF | TGTGCCAGCAGCTTAGGACCGGGACTAGCGGAAGACGAGCAGTACTTC
TRBJ2-1 | - | TRBV9 | - | CGQSPVCNNEQFF | TGTGGACAGTCGCCCGTCTGCAACAATGAGCAGTTCTTC
TRBJ2-2 | TRBD2 | TRBV7-3 | - | CASSLNRGGGELFF | TGTGCCAGCAGCTTAAACCGCGGGGGTGGGGAGCTGTTTTTT
TRBJ2-5 | - | TRBV6-5 | - | CASSRGVRYQETQYF | TGTGCCAGCAGTAGAGGGGTGAGGTACCAAGAGACCCAGTACTTC
TRBJ2-7 | - | TRBV6-1 | - | CASSEARKTSLYEQYF | TGTGCCAGCAGTGAAGCGCGAAAGACTAGTTTATACGAGCAGTACTTC
TRBJ1-2 | - | TRBV6-6 | once | CASSYGQTATYGYTF | TGTGCCAGCAGTTACGGGCAGACAGCTACCTATGGCTACACCTTC
TRBJ1-1 | - | TRBV7-6 | - | CASSLAQGNTEAFF | TGTGCCAGCAGCTTAGCTCAAGGGAACACTGAAGCTTTCTTT